The T cell receptor (beta chain) under discussion was sequenced for a study of CD8+ T cells in alopecia areata. Study overall: It was oral tofacitinib, at 5 to 10 mg twice daily, that treated patients received. People stayed on tofacitinib for 6 to 18 months, then stopped the drug for 6 months.

V lost 5 bases, J lost 2 bases, and 15 bases lay in between. The CDR3 covers 15 residues. Looked up from germline, CDR1 is SGHAT and CDR2 is FQNNGV. Noted treatment: oral pan-JAK inhibitor, 5-10 mg twice daily. In alopecia areata patients, both lesional scalp punch biopsies and peripheral blood were collected. Starting from PBMCs, sorting isolated CD4+ and CD8+ T cells. Sequencing templates came from extracted RNA that was reverse transcribed into cDNA. Libraries were prepared by immunoSEQ multiplex PCR; TCRdb keeps only in-frame clonotypes and omits some of them. The table includes around 270,000 clones, over 45% detected once. This clone was counted a few times.

The sample in question was CD4+ T cells sorted from blood, obtained at week 24, from a patient treated with tofacitinib. The clonotype was recovered from a human donor with alopecia areata. The rearrangement joins TRBV11-2 to TRBJ2-5; possibly TRBD2 for D (6 bases). The DNA of the CDR3 is TGTGCCAGCAGCCGACTAGGATGGGGGCAAGAGACCCAGTACTTC. Its translation: CASSRLGWGQETQYF.